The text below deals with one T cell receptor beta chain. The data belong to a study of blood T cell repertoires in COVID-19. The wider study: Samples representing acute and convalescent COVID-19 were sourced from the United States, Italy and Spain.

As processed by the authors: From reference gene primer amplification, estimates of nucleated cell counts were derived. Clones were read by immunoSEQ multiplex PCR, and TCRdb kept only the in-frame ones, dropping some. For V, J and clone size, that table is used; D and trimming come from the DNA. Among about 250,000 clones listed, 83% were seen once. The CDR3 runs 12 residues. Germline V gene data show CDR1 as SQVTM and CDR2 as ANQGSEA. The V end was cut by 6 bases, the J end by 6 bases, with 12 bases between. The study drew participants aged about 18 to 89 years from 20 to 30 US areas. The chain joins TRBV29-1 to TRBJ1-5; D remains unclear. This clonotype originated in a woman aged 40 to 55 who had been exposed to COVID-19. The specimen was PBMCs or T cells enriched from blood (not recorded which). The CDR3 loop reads CSVRTSGQPQHF. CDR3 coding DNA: TGCAGCGTCAGAACTTCGGGTCAGCCCCAGCATTTT.